These 6 T cell receptor beta chains were all obtained from the same sample, sequenced in a study of T cells in Graves' hyperthyroidism and ophthalmopathy. RNA transcripts provided the source from which TCR beta CDR3 regions were amplified. Carried out on the TCR CDR3, a first-round RT-PCR used the HTBI primer set. A single record per CDR3 protein comes from TCRdb applying MiXCR to the multiplex PCR reads. This sample has approximately 400,000 distinct CDR3 sequences, with around 15% found just once. The material sequenced was blood. These receptors all come from a woman under 40 with Graves' ophthalmopathy.

This clonotype was seen ten or more times. V is TRBV20-1 and J is TRBJ1-1; TRBD1 matches 12 bases. Trimming at V came to 6 bases and at J to 11 bases, leaving 13 bases not matched to a gene. Looked up from germline, CDR1 is DFQATT and CDR2 is SNEGSKA (reference sequence). The CDR3 sequence is 14 residues long. The CDR3 is CSARSGQGAFGAFF. CDR3 nucleotide sequence: TGCAGTGCCAGATCGGGACAGGGGGCGTTTGGGGCTTTCTTT.

This chain links TRBV20-1 with TRBJ2-7, with D perhaps TRBD1 or TRBD2 (5 bases each). Deletions cut 5 bases from V and 0 bases from J, with 11 bases between. The CDR3 has 13 amino acids. Germline V gives CDR1 DFQATT, CDR2 SNEGSKA (reference sequence). CDR3 residues: CSAPGRSSYEQYF. The CDR3 coding sequence is TGCAGTGCTCCGGGACGGAGCTCCTACGAGCAGTACTTC.

The chain is built from TRBV19 and TRBJ1-5; D may be TRBD1 (6 bases). Germline loops: CDR1 LNHDA, CDR2 SQIVND (reference sequence). This CDR3 has 16 residues. Trimming removed 6 bases at V and 0 bases at J, with 15 bases between. CDR3 nucleotide sequence: TGTGCCAGTAGGGCCCAGGGGCGGGGTAGCAATCAGCCCCAGCATTTT. This gives the protein CASRAQGRGSNQPQHF. Full variable domain (rest looked up from reference TRBV19 and TRBJ1-5): DGGITQSPKYLFRKEGQNVTLSCEQNLNHDAMYWYRQDPGQGLRLIYYSQIVNDFQKGDIAEGYSVSREKKESFPLTVTSAQKNPTAFYLCASRAQGRGSNQPQHFGDGTRLSIL.

In this sample, this clonotype turned up many times. The chain joins TRBV5-5 to TRBJ2-5; D is ambiguous. The V gene's germline CDR1 is SGHKS and CDR2 YYEKEE (reference sequence). The CDR3 extends over 13 amino acids. V gave up 1 base and J gave up 5 bases, with 9 bases separating them. CDR3 sequence (DNA): TGTGCCAGCAGCTTGCTACCCAAGGAGACCCAGTACTTC. Encoded protein: CASSLLPKETQYF.

V and J are TRBV20-1 and TRBJ2-7, with 9 bases matching TRBD2. Losses at the gene ends were 1 base for V and 1 base for J; bases not matched to a gene: 17. The CDR3 has 19 residues. Germline V gene lookup returns CDR1 DFQATT and CDR2 SNEGSKA (reference sequence). The CDR3, as DNA: TGCAGTGCTAGAGGCGTAAGATTCGGGGATAGCGGGGGATCCTACGAGCAGTACTTC. Translated: CSARGVRFGDSGGSYEQYF.

This clonotype showed up just a few times. CDR3 nucleotides: TGTGCCAGCGGGACAGCCGTAGAGCAGTACTTC. It specifies CASGTAVEQYF. The chain employs TRBV9 and TRBJ2-7, with 7 bases fitting TRBD1. Germline V CDR1 and CDR2: SGDLS, YYNGEE. V was pared by 7 bases and J by 7 bases, with 5 bases of the junction left unmatched. The CDR3 contains 11 residues.